The entry below describes one T cell receptor (beta chain). Its antigen is still unknown. The DNA is omitted, as the CDR3 cannot be located on it reliably, and the CDR3 follows TCRdb's listing. Per germline, CDR1 MNHEY and CDR2 SMNVEV (reference sequence). The CDR3 is 16 residues long, counting both termini. Mixed chimerism was transient after nonmyeloablative marrow transplants from related graft donors. These data come from a study of Tregs in tolerant kidney transplant recipients. The data were produced by immunoSEQ multiplex PCR, yet TCRdb's version contains in-frame clones alone and is incomplete. The table records tens of thousands of clones, about 91% of them present only once. Study results and caveats: Tolerant patients' donor-specific Tregs expanded beyond overall Tregs, suggesting antigen-driven growth. This study did not directly address biological reproducibility.

The clonotype was recovered from a human patient who received a combined kidney and bone marrow transplant. Certain T cells may be donor cells from the graft. The chain uses TRBV27 and TRBJ2-5; the DNA was not used to check the table's D call, TRBD2. The sequencing here drew on CD8+ T cells from blood (PBMCs), taken 24 months after the transplant. This CDR3 is CASSLRGAFGLGTTYF.